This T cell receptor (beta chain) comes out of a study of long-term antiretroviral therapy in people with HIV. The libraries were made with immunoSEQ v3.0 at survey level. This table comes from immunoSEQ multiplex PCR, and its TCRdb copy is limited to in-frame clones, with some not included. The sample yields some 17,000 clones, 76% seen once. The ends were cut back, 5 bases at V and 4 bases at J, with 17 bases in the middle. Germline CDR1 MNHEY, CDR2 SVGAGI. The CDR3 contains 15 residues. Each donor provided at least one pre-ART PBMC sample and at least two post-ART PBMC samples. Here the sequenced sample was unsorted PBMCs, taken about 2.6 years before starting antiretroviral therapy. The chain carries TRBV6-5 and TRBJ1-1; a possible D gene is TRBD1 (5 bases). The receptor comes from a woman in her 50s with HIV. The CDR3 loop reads CASSPRTLRGTEAFF. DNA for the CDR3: TGTGCCAGCAGTCCCAGGACACTACGGGGCACTGAAGCTTTCTTT.